Listed below are T cell receptor beta chains from one sample, sequenced in a study of blood T cell repertoires in COVID-19. Clones were read by immunoSEQ multiplex PCR, and TCRdb kept only the in-frame ones, dropping some. This sample has fewer than 200,000 clones; about nine tenths occur once, and the top ten carry under 2%. Material for sequencing was peripheral blood. The receptors stem from a man aged 18 to 35 who had recovered from COVID-19. Each CDR3 is given with its conserved first and last residue. The D gene is left open where the match is weak. Some rows mark clone size as missing; the rest say once, few, many or name a class of expanded clone.

>TRBJ1-2|-|-|TRBV18
CASSPRLAGTYNYGYTF
TGTGCCAGCTCACCCCGCCTGGCGGGCACTTATAACTATGGCTACACCTTC
>TRBJ2-5|-|-|TRBV5-1
CASSLARQTQETQYF
TGCGCCAGCAGCTTGGCCAGACAGACTCAAGAGACCCAGTACTTC
>TRBJ1-5|-|-|TRBV3-1/TRBV3-2
CASSQGSGKGNQPQHF
TGTGCCAGCAGCCAAGGGTCAGGGAAGGGCAATCAGCCCCAGCATTTT
>TRBJ2-2|-|-|TRBV6-4
CAPEGANTGELFF
TGTGCCCCCGAGGGCGCGAACACCGGGGAGCTGTTTTTT
>TRBJ2-2|-|few|TRBV25-1
CASSRQPAGTGELFF
TGTGCCAGCAGTAGGCAACCAGCGGGCACCGGGGAGCTGTTTTTT
>TRBJ2-1|TRBD2|-|TRBV3-1/TRBV3-2
CASSQGGRGNNEQFF
TGTGCCAGCAGCCAGGGCGGGAGGGGGAACAATGAGCAGTTCTTC
>TRBJ2-1|-|-|TRBV7-2
CASSLSQGGNEQFF
TGTGCCAGCAGCTTAAGCCAGGGGGGCAATGAGCAGTTCTTC
>TRBJ1-4|-|-|TRBV28
CASSLRRVTNEKLFF
TGTGCCAGCAGCCTCCGGAGGGTAACTAATGAAAAACTGTTTTTT
>TRBJ2-6|TRBD1|-|TRBV2
CASQGAAGANVLTF
TGTGCCAGCCAGGGGGCAGCCGGGGCCAACGTCCTGACTTTC
>TRBJ2-1|TRBD1|-|TRBV7-9
CASTSGTAYNEQFF
TGTGCCAGTACATCCGGGACAGCTTACAATGAGCAGTTCTTC
>TRBJ1-1|-|-|TRBV19
CASSILREVWTEAFF
TGTGCCAGTAGTATCCTTCGTGAGGTTTGGACTGAAGCTTTCTTT
>TRBJ2-5|-|-|TRBV6-2/TRBV6-3
CASSYKLIPGWETQYF
TGTGCCAGCAGTTACAAGTTGATCCCGGGTTGGGAGACCCAGTACTTC
>TRBJ2-4|TRBD2|-|TRBV11-2
CASSLGLAGGIGIQYF
TGTGCCAGCAGCTTAGGACTAGCGGGGGGGATCGGCATTCAGTACTTC
>TRBJ2-1|TRBD2|-|TRBV9
CASSVRPGTSAYNEQFF
TGTGCCAGCAGCGTACGCCCCGGGACTAGCGCCTACAATGAGCAGTTCTTC
>TRBJ2-1|-|once|TRBV10-1
CASSESVELTYNEQFF
TGCGCCAGCAGTGAGTCGGTGGAACTAACCTACAATGAGCAGTTCTTC
>TRBJ2-7|-|-|TRBV12-5
CASGSSPSSYEQYF
TGTGCTAGTGGTTCTTCCCCCTCCAGCTACGAGCAGTACTTC
>TRBJ2-5|TRBD2|-|TRBV10-2
CASSESRLAGWYQETQYF
TGCGCCAGCAGTGAGTCGAGACTAGCGGGTTGGTACCAAGAGACCCAGTACTTC
>TRBJ2-7|-|-|TRBV6-5
CASSYFAASSYEQYF
TGTGCCAGCAGTTACTTCGCGGCGAGCTCCTACGAGCAGTACTTC
>TRBJ2-7|TRBD2|once|TRBV11-2
CASSRGTSPRYEQYF
TGTGCCAGCAGCCGGGGGACTAGCCCCCGCTACGAGCAGTACTTC
>TRBJ2-7|TRBD2|-|TRBV27
CASSLSTSGSYEQYF
TGTGCCAGCAGTTTATCGACTAGCGGATCCTACGAGCAGTACTTC
>TRBJ2-2|TRBD2|-|TRBV10-3
CAISESMVWKREGLYTGELFF
TGTGCCATCAGTGAGTCTATGGTCTGGAAGCGGGAGGGCCTCTACACCGGGGAGCTGTTTTTT
>TRBJ2-1|TRBD1|-|TRBV11-3
CASSLGGTEEVSVF
TGTGCCAGCAGCTTAGGAGGGACAGAGGAGGTTTCGGTCTTC
>TRBJ2-7|-|once|TRBV25-1
CASSLTRNPGSYEQYF
TGTGCCAGCAGTTTAACCCGGAACCCAGGGTCCTACGAGCAGTACTTC
>TRBJ2-7|-|-|TRBV28
CASSSISPDEQYF
TGTGCCAGCAGTTCAATATCCCCGGACGAGCAGTACTTC
>TRBJ1-2|-|-|TRBV2
CASRPPGEGRTYGYTF
TGTGCCAGCAGACCGCCAGGGGAGGGGAGGACCTATGGCTACACCTTC
>TRBJ2-7|TRBD2|-|TRBV4-1
CASSLELAGYEQYF
TGCGCCAGCAGCCTCGAACTAGCGGGCTACGAGCAGTACTTC
>TRBJ2-7|TRBD1|few|TRBV7-9
CASSLLGTGPYEQYF
TGTGCCAGCAGCTTGCTAGGGACAGGCCCCTACGAGCAGTACTTC